This T cell receptor (beta chain) was identified during a study of T cells in Graves' hyperthyroidism and ophthalmopathy. Germline values: CDR1 MDHEN, CDR2 SYDVKM. The junction had 18 bases not matched to a gene; V was cut back by 8 bases and J by 2 bases. This CDR3 region has 20 residues. Patients aged 18 to 65 had newly diagnosed hyperthyroidism of under 2 months' duration. Out of over 7.5 ml of fresh peripheral blood came the PBMCs. What was amplified from RNA transcripts were TCR beta CDR3 regions. HTBI primers drove first-round RT-PCR of the TCR CDR3. TCRdb itself ran the multiplex PCR reads through MiXCR, one entry per CDR3 protein. Of roughly 740,000 distinct CDR3 sequences detected, roughly 17% appear once; the ten largest clones hold under 8.5%.

The chain joins TRBV28 to TRBJ2-3; 14 bases map to TRBD2. The sample comprised blood. This TCR came from a man younger than 35 with Graves' hyperthyroidism. The CDR3 loop is CASSPSGLAGVSRTTDTQYF. In DNA, the CDR3 is TGTGCCAGCTCCCCATCGGGACTAGCGGGAGTCTCCAGGACCACAGATACGCAGTATTTT.